A single sample gave rise to the 24 T cell receptor beta chains below, sequenced in a study of blood T cell repertoires in COVID-19. Clones were read by immunoSEQ multiplex PCR, and TCRdb kept only the in-frame ones, dropping some. The table has 220,000 or so clones, nearly 90% seen once. The source material was PBMCs or T cells enriched from blood (not recorded which). The origin of the receptors is a man aged 25-40 years who had been exposed to COVID-19.

The chain is built from TRBV25-1 and TRBJ2-2, with 10 bases lining up with TRBD2. Germline CDR1 reads MGHDK; CDR2 reads SYGVNS. The CDR3 extends over 18 amino acids. V was clipped by 2 bases and J by 1 base; unmatched bases: 7. The CDR3 region has the DNA TGTGCCAGCAGTGAAGCGCCTAGCGGGGGTAGGAACACCGGGGAGCTGTTTTTT. Amino acid sequence: CASSEAPSGGRNTGELFF.

The chain is built from TRBV6-1 and TRBJ1-2; D perhaps matches TRBD1 (5 bases). Germline CDR1 is MNHNS and CDR2 is SASEGT. This CDR3 region has 14 residues. V was trimmed by 3 bases and J by 8 bases, leaving 16 bases between them. The CDR3 reads CASSDGLQGSGYTF. CDR3 DNA sequence: TGTGCCAGCAGTGATGGTCTCCAGGGAAGCGGCTACACCTTC.

This chain joins TRBV6-1 and TRBJ2-2; 9 bases map to TRBD1. Germline assignment: CDR1 MNHNS and CDR2 SASEGT. The CDR3 spans 16 residues. Trimming at V came to 2 bases and at J to 4 bases, leaving 5 bases not matched to a gene. The CDR3 sequence is CASSEHRGQATGELFF. The CDR3 nucleotides are TGTGCCAGCAGTGAACACAGGGGGCAGGCCACCGGGGAGCTGTTTTTT.

The chain links TRBV5-1 to TRBJ1-2, with D possibly TRBD1 on 6 matching bases. Germline V gene lookup returns CDR1 SGHRS and CDR2 YFSETQ. V was trimmed by 2 bases and J by 5 bases, leaving 13 bases between them. CDR3 length: 14 residues. Here the CDR3 reads CASSFNRGGYGYTF. The CDR3 DNA is TGCGCCAGCAGCTTTAATAGGGGGGGTTATGGCTACACCTTC.

Only one count was recorded for this clone. The gene calls are TRBV4-2 and TRBJ2-1, with TRBD2 matching 8 bases. The CDR3 sequence is 16 residues long. Trimming removed 3 bases from V and 4 bases from J; junction bases left unmatched: 8. Germline CDR1 and CDR2: LGHNA and YNFKEQ. CDR3 residues: CASSQRGAGTYNEQFF. CDR3 nucleotide sequence: TGTGCCAGCAGCCAGCGGGGGGCAGGGACGTACAATGAGCAGTTCTTC.

The V and J genes are TRBV11-3 and TRBJ2-1, with 12 bases matching TRBD2. The junction had 6 bases not matched to a gene; V was cut back by 6 bases and J by 6 bases. CDR3 length equals 15 residues. CDR1 and CDR2 (germline): SGHNT, YENEEA. CDR3 DNA: TGTGCCAGCAGTTTCCTAGCGGGGGGGCCCAATGAGCAGTTCTTC. Translating gives CASSFLAGGPNEQFF.

J is TRBJ2-3 and V is TRBV19, with 10 bases matching TRBD1. The V gene's germline CDR1 is LNHDA and CDR2 SQIVND (reference sequence). V was pared by 9 bases and J by 4 bases, with 4 bases of the junction left unmatched. The CDR3 sequence is 13 residues long. CDR3 protein: CASRDRGPDTQYF. CDR3 in DNA: TGTGCCAGCCGGGACAGGGGCCCAGATACGCAGTATTTT.

The chain is built from TRBV2 and TRBJ1-1; 7 bases fit TRBD1. The CDR3 is 14 residues long. CDR1 and CDR2 (germline): SNHLY, FYNNEI. V lost 4 bases and J lost 4; bases outside the gene matches: 6. The CDR3 region has the DNA TGTGCCAGCAGTGGACAGGGTTTGGGCACTGAAGCTTTCTTT. Translated, it gives CASSGQGLGTEAFF.

The J gene is TRBJ1-2, the V gene TRBV11-2; TRBD1 aligns across 8 bases. From germline, CDR1 is SGHAT and CDR2 FQNNGV. Trimming cost V 4 bases and J 8 bases; bases outside gene matches: 12. CDR3 length: 15 residues. CDR3 in DNA: TGTGCCAGCAGCTCCCCACGGACAGGGTATGGAGGCTACACCTTC. Encoded protein: CASSSPRTGYGGYTF.

The rearrangement links TRBV5-1 to TRBJ1-1; possibly TRBD1 for D (5 bases). The V gene's germline CDR1 is SGHRS and CDR2 YFSETQ. The CDR3 totals 14 residues. V dropped 4 bases and J dropped 1 base, with 11 bases sitting between them. CDR3 loop: CASSLWGENTEAFF. Here the CDR3 DNA reads TGCGCCAGCAGCCTCTGGGGCGAGAACACTGAAGCTTTCTTT.

The chain joins TRBV5-4 to TRBJ2-7; 8 bases fit TRBD2. The CDR3 runs 15 residues. Unmatched junction bases numbered 6, after V lost 1 base and J lost 3 bases. In germline, CDR1 is SGHNT, CDR2 YYREEE (reference sequence). CDR3 DNA: TGTGCCAGCAGCTTGAGGACTAGCTGGGACTACGAGCAGTACTTC. Protein product: CASSLRTSWDYEQYF.

The CDR3 here is CASTPYWVEQNYGYTF. In DNA form, the CDR3 reads TGTGCCAGTACCCCCTATTGGGTGGAACAGAACTATGGCTACACCTTC. The chain combines TRBV19 with TRBJ1-2; D ambiguous. The CDR3 sequence is 16 residues long. Germline V gene data show CDR1 as LNHDA and CDR2 as SQIVND (reference sequence). V was trimmed by 7 bases and J by 2 bases, leaving 20 bases between them. The entire variable domain, with the rest obtained from reference TRBV19 and TRBJ1-2, is as follows: DGGITQSPKYLFRKEGQNVTLSCEQNLNHDAMYWYRQDPGQGLRLIYYSQIVNDFQKGDIAEGYSVSREKKESFPLTVTSAQKNPTAFYLCASTPYWVEQNYGYTFGSGTRLTVV.

This chain joins TRBV25-1 and TRBJ2-7, with a possible D match to TRBD1 (6 bases). This CDR3 region has 15 residues. Germline loops: CDR1 MGHDK, CDR2 SYGVNS. The V end lost 5 bases, the J end lost 2 bases, and 16 bases lay between the germline ends. CDR3 loop: CASSPSDRIPYEQYF. The CDR3, as DNA: TGTGCCAGCAGTCCGAGCGACAGGATTCCCTACGAGCAGTACTTC.

This sequence joins TRBV7-9 and TRBJ2-1; D gene ambiguous. The CDR3 totals 11 residues. Per the germline V gene, CDR1 is SEHNR and CDR2 is FQNEAQ (reference sequence). Trimming took off 5 bases at V and 12 bases at J, with 11 bases between the two ends. The chain's CDR3 is CASSQDLAQFF. CDR3 DNA: TGTGCCAGCAGCCAGGATCTTGCGCAGTTCTTC.

The chain combines TRBV4-2 with TRBJ2-3; TRBD1 matches 7 bases. This CDR3 comprises 17 residues. Germline-derived CDR1 and CDR2 are LGHNA and YNFKEQ. With 4 bases clipped from V and 6 bases from J, the junction kept 16 bases outside the gene matches. This chain's CDR3 is CASSLNTAIGGGDTQYF. The DNA of the CDR3 is TGTGCCAGCAGCCTCAACACGGCTATAGGGGGCGGGGATACGCAGTATTTT.

The V gene is TRBV7-3, the J gene TRBJ2-3, with a weak D call TRBD2 (6 bases). The CDR3 spans 15 residues. V dropped 6 bases and J dropped 0 bases, with 13 bases sitting between them. Germline CDR1 and CDR2: SGHTA and FQGTGA. The DNA for the CDR3 is TGTGCCAGCAGTTCTCGCGGGGCTAGCACAGATACGCAGTATTTT. Residues: CASSSRGASTDTQYF.

This sequence joins TRBV19 and TRBJ1-6; a possible D gene is TRBD1 (5 bases). V was clipped by 3 bases and J by 5 bases, with 8 bases between them. CDR3 length: 14 residues. Germline lookup yields CDR1 LNHDA and CDR2 SQIVND (reference sequence). The DNA of the CDR3 is TGTGCCAGTAGTATGCCAGGGAATAATTCACCCCTCCACTTT. This translates into CASSMPGNNSPLHF.

The chain has TRBV5-1 and TRBJ2-1; D uncertain. CDR3 length equals 14 residues. Germline assignment: CDR1 SGHRS and CDR2 YFSETQ. V dropped 1 base and J dropped 1 base, with 6 bases sitting between them. CDR3 loop: CASSLLSSYNEQFF. Here the CDR3 DNA reads TGCGCCAGCAGCTTGTTGTCTTCCTACAATGAGCAGTTCTTC. Variable domain in full (rest from reference TRBV5-1 and TRBJ2-1): KAGVTQTPRYLIKTRGQQVTLSCSPISGHRSVSWYQQTPGQGLQFLFEYFSETQRNKGNFPGRFSGRQFSNSRSEMNVSTLELGDSALYLCASSLLSSYNEQFFGPGTRLTVL.

This chain links TRBV4-2 with TRBJ2-2, with TRBD2 matching 7 bases. This CDR3 is 16 amino acids long. The V gene's germline CDR1 is LGHNA and CDR2 YNFKEQ. The J segment lost 6 bases and the V segment lost 4 bases, leaving 11 bases of the junction unmatched. CDR3 sequence: CASSPYREAESGELFF. CDR3 nucleotides: TGTGCCAGCAGCCCTTACCGGGAGGCTGAATCCGGGGAGCTGTTTTTT.

V gene TRBV19 combines with J gene TRBJ1-2; TRBD1 aligns across 7 bases. CDR3 length: 16 residues. Germline lookup yields CDR1 LNHDA and CDR2 SQIVND (reference sequence). V dropped 0 bases and J dropped 4; count of bases not matched to a gene: 8. The CDR3 region has the DNA TGTGCCAGTAGTATAGAGACCGGGACAGCCTTCTATGGCTACACCTTC. Its protein product is CASSIETGTAFYGYTF.

The chain links TRBV12-5 to TRBJ1-1; D is perhaps TRBD1 (5 bases). The CDR3 is 19 amino acids. Germline-derived CDR1 and CDR2 are LGHNT and FRNRAP. The ends were cut back, 2 bases at V and 3 bases at J, with 25 bases in the middle. The CDR3 protein is CASGLTPGAQYRLDTEAFF. The CDR3 region has the DNA TGTGCTAGTGGTTTGACCCCTGGGGCGCAATATCGGTTGGACACTGAAGCTTTCTTT.

The J gene is TRBJ2-1, the V gene TRBV12-3 or TRBV12-4, with 9 bases identical to TRBD1. The CDR3 consists of 12 residues. The junction had 2 bases not matched to a gene; V was cut back by 4 bases and J by 10 bases. CDR3 nucleotide sequence: TGTGCCAGCAGTTGGGACAGGGCAGAGCAGTTCTTC. Translating gives CASSWDRAEQFF.

The J gene is TRBJ2-2, the V gene TRBV7-2; TRBD1 agrees at 9 bases. This CDR3 has 14 residues. Germline assignment: CDR1 SGHTA and CDR2 FQGNSA. Unmatched junction bases numbered 6, after V lost 5 bases and J lost 8 bases. DNA of the CDR3: TGTGCCAGCAGCGAGACAGGGGGGGGAGGGGAGCTGTTTTTT. Its translation is CASSETGGGGELFF.

J is TRBJ1-2 and V is TRBV5-6; a possible D gene is TRBD1 (5 bases). This CDR3 is built from 13 residues. V was clipped by 0 bases and J by 5 bases, with 8 bases between them. Germline V CDR1 and CDR2: SGHDT, YYEEEE. CDR3 DNA sequence: TGTGCCAGCAGCTTGGCCGGGGGATATGGCTACACCTTC. Translating it yields CASSLAGGYGYTF.